Sequencing of this T cell receptor (beta chain) was carried out in a study of cytomegalovirus exposure and HLA in healthy donors. The study ran its PCR with 60 Vbeta and 13 Jbeta primers. The data were produced by immunoSEQ multiplex PCR, yet TCRdb's version contains in-frame clones alone and is incomplete. The table includes around 300,000 clones, 80% to 90% detected once. Germline CDR1 LNHDA, CDR2 SQIVND (reference sequence). The CDR3 has 14 amino acids. The V segment lost 4 bases and the J segment 2 bases; nucleotides outside the gene matches: 1. This chain uses TRBV19 with TRBJ2-1; 8 bases agree with TRBD2. Sequenced material: PBMCs. The clonotype was recovered from a woman between 35 and 50 years old in good health and CMV-seropositive. The CDR3 DNA follows: TGTGCCAGTAGTAAGCGGGAGACCTACAATGAGCAGTTCTTC. As protein: CASSKRETYNEQFF.